This TCR beta chain was recovered during a study of T cell changes during pregnancy in multiple sclerosis. Germline CDR1 and CDR2: MNHNY and SVGAGI (reference sequence). The CDR3 sequence is 11 residues long. V lost 6 bases, J lost 4 bases, and 3 bases lay in between. The repertoire was sequenced with immunoSEQ multiplex PCR; TCRdb's copy has only in-frame clones and lacks some. The table shows 80,000 to 100,000 clones, with almost 95% occurring only once. This TCR was recovered from a female donor with multiple sclerosis, enrolled in a pregnancy study. Here the sequenced sample was peripheral blood, taken in the first trimester of pregnancy. The chain combines TRBV6-6 with TRBJ2-2; no clear D. The CDR3 coding sequence is TGTGCCAGCAGCTTCACCGGGGAGCTGTTTTTT. This sequence encodes CASSFTGELFF.